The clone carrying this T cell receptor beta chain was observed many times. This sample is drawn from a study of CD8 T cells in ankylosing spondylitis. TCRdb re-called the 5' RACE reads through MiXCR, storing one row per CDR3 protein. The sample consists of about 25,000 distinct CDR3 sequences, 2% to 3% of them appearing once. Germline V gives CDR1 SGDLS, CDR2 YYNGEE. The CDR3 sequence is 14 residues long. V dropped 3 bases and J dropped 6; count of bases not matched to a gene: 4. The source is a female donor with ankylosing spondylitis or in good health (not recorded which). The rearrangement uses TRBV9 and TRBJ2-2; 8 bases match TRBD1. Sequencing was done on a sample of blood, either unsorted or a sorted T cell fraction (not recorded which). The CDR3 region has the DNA TGTGCCAGCAGCGCGGGACAGGCAGCCGGGGAGCTGTTTTTT. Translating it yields CASSAGQAAGELFF.